This TCR beta chain comes out of a study of CD8 T cells in Susac syndrome (dated 2019 in TCRdb). Background for the entire study: Whether CD8+ T cell activation and differentiation in Susac syndrome was antigen driven was tested using repertoire sequencing. What the research found in general, with its limitations: The number of individuals in the TCR sequencing and HLA analysis was recognized as being relatively small.

High-throughput TCR beta sequencing profiled peripheral blood CD8+ and CD4+ T cells from healthy donors, Susac syndrome patients and multiple sclerosis patients. Healthy donors were age- and sex-matched controls. Bulk CD8+ and CD4+ T cells were purified magnetically by negative isolation, whereas CD8+ TEMRA cells were enriched by FACS. Blood was drawn into EDTA tubes, processed within 24 hours, and PBMCs were isolated by density gradient centrifugation. PBMCs destined for TCR sequencing were cryopreserved in liquid nitrogen and later thawed in a 37 °C water bath. The sorted or isolated CD4+, CD8+ and CD8+ TEMRA cells reached a purity of at least 90%. RNA was extracted using the RNeasy kit, and roughly 0.5 to 1 microgram was reverse transcribed with random hexamers. TCR beta CDR3 regions were amplified with the immunoSEQ multiplex PCR assay covering 54 Vbeta and 13 Jbeta segments. PCR amplification bias was corrected by using a synthetic template baseline for primer optimization and computational correction. In the authors' own workflow: Reads were assigned to V, D and J genes according to IMGT and analyzed in immunoSEQ Analyzer, with only productive sequences retained. To calculate clonality, Shannon entropy was normalized by log2 of the number of productive unique sequences and then subtracted from one. For each patient and control, public and private clones were evaluated within the 100 most prevalent clones. A clone was defined as Susac-specific if it was absent from the healthy and MS cohorts, from some 980 published viral clones and from other ImmuneACCESS disease sequences. Clones were called with MiXCR by TCRdb after fastp trimmed the public reads at Q25, and only in-frame beta chains were retained. Every CDR3 protein is listed once, alongside the most common genes and DNA of its rows. TCRdb, not the original authors, processed these V and J calls. The sample yields 100,000 to 150,000 distinct CDR3 sequences; about 95% were counted once. Over 0.07% of the sample lies in the top ten.

Worth noting for this clonotype: The clone's antigen remains unknown. The record has no base qualities; no much larger clone is one base away.

Sequencing was performed on CD4+ T cells from PBMCs. The clonotype comes from a human donor in good health.

The sequence in DNA is TGTGCCAGCAGTTACGTAGGGGCCACTGAAGCTTTCTTT. Its product reads: CASSYVGATEAFF. The V and J segments used are TRBV6-2 or TRBV6-3 and TRBJ1-1; the D gene is possibly TRBD1, with 5 bases matching. V drops 2 bases and J drops 4 bases, leaving 8 bases in between. Via the germline V gene, CDR1 is MNHEY and CDR2 SVGEGT. The CDR3 holds 13 amino acids from the cysteine to the phenylalanine. Just CDR3 DNA is preserved here, 39 bases in frame from base 1.